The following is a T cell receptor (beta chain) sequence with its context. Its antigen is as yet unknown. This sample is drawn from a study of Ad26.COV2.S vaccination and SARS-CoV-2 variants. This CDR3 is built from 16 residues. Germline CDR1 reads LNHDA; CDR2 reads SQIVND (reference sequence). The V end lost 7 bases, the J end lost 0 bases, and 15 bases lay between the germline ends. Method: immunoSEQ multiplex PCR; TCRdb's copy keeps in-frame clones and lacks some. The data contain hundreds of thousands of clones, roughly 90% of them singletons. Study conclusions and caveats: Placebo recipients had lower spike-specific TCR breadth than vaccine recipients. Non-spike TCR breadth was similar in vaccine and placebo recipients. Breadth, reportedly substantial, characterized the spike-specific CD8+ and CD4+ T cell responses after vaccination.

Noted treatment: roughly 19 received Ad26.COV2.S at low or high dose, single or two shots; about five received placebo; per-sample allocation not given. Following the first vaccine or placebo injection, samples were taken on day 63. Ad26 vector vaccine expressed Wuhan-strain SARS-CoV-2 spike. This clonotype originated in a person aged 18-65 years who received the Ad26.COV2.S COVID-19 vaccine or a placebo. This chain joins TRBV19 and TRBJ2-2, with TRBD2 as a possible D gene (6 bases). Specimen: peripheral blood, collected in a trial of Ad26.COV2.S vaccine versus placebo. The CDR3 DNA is TGTGCCAGTACCATCGCGCGCGGGACGAACACCGGGGAGCTGTTTTTT. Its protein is CASTIARGTNTGELFF.